These 7 T cell receptor beta chains were all obtained from the same sample, sequenced in a study of cytomegalovirus exposure and HLA in healthy donors. Use of 60 Vbeta and 13 Jbeta primers characterized the PCR. Measured with immunoSEQ multiplex PCR; TCRdb has only the in-frame clones, and not every one. The repertoire holds some 140,000 clones, with under 80% as singletons. Input material: PBMCs. Every receptor here comes from a man aged 18 to 29 in good health and CMV-seropositive.

The chain recombines TRBV7-2 with TRBJ2-5; 14 bases line up with TRBD2. Trimming at V came to 5 bases and at J to 4 bases, leaving 3 bases not matched to a gene. The CDR3 runs to 15 residues. Germline assignment: CDR1 SGHTA and CDR2 FQGNSA. Here the CDR3 DNA reads TGTGCCAGCAGCCCAGGACTAGCGGGGGGAGAGACCCAGTACTTC. Translating gives CASSPGLAGGETQYF.

The chain has TRBV27 and TRBJ2-7; perhaps TRBD1 as D (5 bases). Germline lookup yields CDR1 MNHEY and CDR2 SMNVEV (reference sequence). V was clipped by 4 bases and J by 7 bases, with 14 bases between them. The CDR3 spans 13 residues. In DNA, the CDR3 is TGTGCCAGCAGTTCAACAGGTTTCGGAGAGCAGTACTTC. Protein sequence: CASSSTGFGEQYF.

The chain recombines TRBV7-3 with TRBJ2-1; 10 bases line up with TRBD1. The CDR3 is 14 residues long. The V gene end was trimmed by 2 bases and the J gene end by 6 bases; junction bases not matched to a gene: 1. Germline V gives CDR1 SGHTA, CDR2 FQGTGA. CDR3 bases: TGTGCCAGCAGCTTAGGGACAGGGGTCAATGAGCAGTTCTTC. As protein: CASSLGTGVNEQFF.

This chain uses TRBV25-1 with TRBJ1-2, with D possibly being TRBD1 (5 bases). Trimming stripped 2 bases from V and 7 bases from J, with 11 bases between. The CDR3 is 13 amino acids. Germline CDR1 reads MGHDK; CDR2 reads SYGVNS. CDR3 sequence (DNA): TGTGCCAGCAGTGAAACAGGTCTTCCTGGCTACACCTTC. Protein sequence: CASSETGLPGYTF.

The chain couples TRBV5-1 to TRBJ1-6; D may be TRBD1 (6 bases). Germline-derived CDR1 and CDR2 are SGHRS and YFSETQ. The CDR3 is 14 residues long. V shed 4 bases and J shed 7 bases, with 12 bases lying between them. The DNA for the CDR3 is TGCGCCAGCAGCCTGATGGACAGAAATTCACCCCTCCACTTT. Translating it yields CASSLMDRNSPLHF.

V gene TRBV25-1 combines with J gene TRBJ1-2; TRBD1 is a possible D gene (5 bases). Germline V gene data show CDR1 as MGHDK and CDR2 as SYGVNS. Trimming took off 4 bases at V and 4 bases at J, with 10 bases between the two ends. This CDR3 has 13 amino acids. CDR3 region: CASSGPGGYGYTF. DNA of the CDR3: TGTGCCAGCAGTGGGCCCGGGGGCTATGGCTACACCTTC.

The chain combines TRBV9 with TRBJ1-5, with D perhaps TRBD1 (6 bases). Trimming shortened V by 2 bases and J by 1 base, and 10 bases separated the two germline ends. The V gene's germline CDR1 is SGDLS and CDR2 YYNGEE. CDR3 size: 15 residues. The chain's CDR3 is CASSVGGQSNQPQHF. Here the CDR3 DNA reads TGTGCCAGCAGCGTGGGCGGACAGAGCAATCAGCCCCAGCATTTT.